A single sample is the source of the 10 T cell receptor beta chains below, sequenced in a study of shared clonotypes between healthy human individuals. Only in-frame clones appear in the TCRdb table, and some are missing; sequencing was by immunoSEQ multiplex PCR. The data contain a few hundred thousand clones, roughly 95% of them singletons. CD45RO negativity and positive selection for CCR7 defined naive CD8 cells, a population that excluded terminally differentiated effector memory CD45RA+ cells. Sequencing used naive CD8+ T cells sorted from blood. All receptors come from a woman aged 30 to 39 in good health.

The chain employs TRBV6-6 and TRBJ2-7; D is possibly TRBD1 (6 bases). The V gene's germline CDR1 is MNHNY and CDR2 SVGAGI (reference sequence). The CDR3 sequence is 16 residues long. V dropped 7 bases and J dropped 0 bases, with 19 bases sitting between them. CDR3: CASTPGDPLPSYEQYF. The CDR3 bases are TGTGCCAGCACCCCAGGGGACCCTTTGCCCTCCTACGAGCAGTACTTC.

The V call is TRBV7-2, the J call TRBJ2-1, with 10 bases identical to TRBD1. V lost 6 bases, J lost 6 bases, and 11 bases stayed unmatched. This CDR3 spans 16 amino acids. The germline CDR1 and CDR2 sequences are SGHTA and FQGNSA. CDR3 protein: CASRGQGLSFVNEQFF. In DNA form, the CDR3 reads TGTGCCAGCAGGGGACAGGGGCTTTCGTTCGTCAATGAGCAGTTCTTC. The variable domain in full, with the rest retrieved from reference TRBV7-2 and TRBJ2-1, is GAGVSQSPSNKVTEKGKDVELRCDPISGHTALYWYRQSLGQGLEFLIYFQGNSAPDKSGLPSDRFSAERTGGSVSTLTIQRTQQEDSAVYLCASRGQGLSFVNEQFFGPGTRLTVL.

The genes are TRBV9 and TRBJ1-1; unclear D gene. The germline V gene encodes CDR1 SGDLS and CDR2 YYNGEE. This CDR3 is built from 14 residues. V lost 6 bases to trimming and J lost 1 base, with 13 bases between them. The CDR3 is CASTPMGGNTEAFF. CDR3 DNA sequence: TGTGCCAGCACCCCGATGGGCGGGAACACTGAAGCTTTCTTT.

The rearrangement links TRBV27 to TRBJ2-1, with 12 bases identical to TRBD2. V shed 5 bases, J shed 6 bases, and the junction held 5 bases outside the gene matches. The CDR3 consists of 15 residues. Germline V gives CDR1 MNHEY, CDR2 SMNVEV (reference sequence). The CDR3 DNA reads as TGTGCCAGCAGTCCCCTAGCGGGAGGGTCCAATGAGCAGTTCTTC. It translates to CASSPLAGGSNEQFF.

The chain has TRBV19 and TRBJ2-7; TRBD1 matches 10 bases. J gave up 6 bases and V 3 bases, and 14 bases lay outside the gene matches. Germline CDR1 LNHDA, CDR2 SQIVND (reference sequence). This CDR3 region has 17 residues. CDR3 region: CASSIRTGGVGSCEQYF. DNA of the CDR3: TGTGCCAGTAGTATTAGGACAGGGGGAGTTGGTAGCTGCGAGCAGTACTTC.

The V and J genes are TRBV28 and TRBJ1-3; D call uncertain. Trimming left V 3 bases short and J 0 bases short, with 9 bases between. Germline CDR1 is MDHEN and CDR2 is SYDVKM. CDR3 size: 15 residues. The chain's CDR3 is CASSLDANSGNTIYF. The DNA of the CDR3 is TGTGCCAGCAGTTTGGACGCAAACTCTGGAAACACCATATATTTT.

The CDR3 region is CASSPSGSGTEAFF. Here the CDR3 DNA reads TGTGCCAGCAGTCCATCGGGCTCGGGCACTGAAGCTTTCTTT. The rearrangement links TRBV28 to TRBJ1-1; D gene ambiguous. Germline-derived CDR1 and CDR2 are MDHEN and SYDVKM. CDR3 size: 14 residues. Trimming stripped 5 bases from V and 4 bases from J, with 14 bases between.

The CDR3 loop reads CASILRPNYGYTF. Written as DNA, the CDR3 is TGTGCCAGCATTCTACGGCCAAACTATGGCTACACCTTC. This rearrangement joins TRBV2 to TRBJ1-2; D unresolved. CDR1 and CDR2 (germline): SNHLY, FYNNEI. The CDR3 extends over 13 amino acids. The V and J ends lost 7 bases and 2 bases respectively, with 11 bases between them.

This sequence joins TRBV5-6 and TRBJ2-3, with a tentative D call TRBD2 (6 bases). Germline V gene lookup returns CDR1 SGHDT and CDR2 YYEEEE. This CDR3 spans 13 amino acids. Trimming left V 5 bases short and J 5 bases short, with 12 bases between. The CDR3 here is CASRSGVRDTQYF. The CDR3 DNA reads as TGTGCCAGCAGATCGGGGGTGAGAGATACGCAGTATTTT.

The genes are TRBV15 and TRBJ2-7, with 9 bases lining up with TRBD1. Germline V lookup: CDR1 LNHNV, CDR2 YYDKDF (reference sequence). This CDR3 region has 17 residues. Germline trimming cut 3 bases from V and 4 bases from J; bases unmatched to any gene: 13. The CDR3 coding sequence is TGTGCCACCAGCAGTTTTGGGACCGGGACAGGGATGTACGAGCAGTACTTC. Protein sequence: CATSSFGTGTGMYEQYF. The entire variable domain, with the rest obtained from reference TRBV15 and TRBJ2-7, is as follows: DAMVIQNPRYQVTQFGKPVTLSCSQTLNHNVMYWYQQKSSQAPKLLFHYYDKDFNNEADTPDNFQSRRPNTSFCFLDIRSPGLGDTAMYLCATSSFGTGTGMYEQYFGPGTRLTVT.